Presented here are 12 T cell receptor beta chains from one specimen sequenced in a study of T cell clonotyping in hematopoietic cell transplantation (dated by TCRdb to about 2021). The protocol used for the library was the immunoSEQ multiplex PCR assay. The immuneACCESS repertoire file appears here via TCRdb, limited to in-frame rearrangements. These files lack a portion of the clones; in checked studies, under half of the deficit traces to unresolved V genes, and the cause of the others is not known. A total of 9,000 to 15,000 clones appear in this sample, roughly 50% of them only once. Roughly 11% of the sample belongs to the ten largest clones. What was sequenced was peripheral blood mononuclear cells. These TCRs come from a man over 45 in good health. Some clones in this sample may be carry-over from other donors' samples.

This chain uses TRBV6-5 with TRBJ2-5, with 7 bases that match TRBD2. J lost 0 bases, V lost 6 bases, and 7 bases had no gene match. The CDR3 consists of 15 residues. Germline V gene sequence: CDR1 MNHEY, CDR2 SVGAGI. CDR3 in amino acids: CASSLGGDHQETQYF. CDR3 nucleotides: TGTGCCAGCAGCTTGGGGGGGGACCACCAAGAGACCCAGTACTTC.

The chain combines TRBV30 with TRBJ2-3; 12 nucleotides align to TRBD2. The junction had 9 bases not matched to a gene; V was cut back by 7 bases and J by 4 bases. There are 15 residues in the CDR3. CDR1 GTSNPN and CDR2 SVGIG come from the germline V gene (reference sequence). CDR3 amino acids: CAFSGLAGQADTQYF. The CDR3 DNA is TGTGCCTTCTCGGGACTAGCGGGCCAAGCAGATACGCAGTATTTT.

This clone was recorded a few times. V gene TRBV28 combines with J gene TRBJ2-5, with D uncertain. The DNA end is a closer match to TRBJ2-7, so the J assignment may be wrong. Germline CDR1 is MDHEN and CDR2 is SYDVKM. The CDR3 is 13 residues long. CDR3 amino acids: CASSFGLDYEQYF. The CDR3 coding sequence is TGTGCCAGCAGTTTCGGATTGGACTACGAGCAGTACTTC.

The V call is TRBV4-1, the J call TRBJ1-2; TRBD1 aligns across 9 bases. This CDR3 comprises 15 residues. CDR1 and CDR2 (germline): MGHRA, YSYEKL. V lost 8 bases and J lost 6; bases outside the gene matches: 13. CDR3 coding DNA: TGCGCCAGCTATAATCTCGGGACAGGGCCCAATGGCTACACCTTC. It specifies CASYNLGTGPNGYTF.

V gene TRBV7-6 combines with J gene TRBJ2-7; 10 bases match TRBD2. The trim removed 5 bases at V and 3 bases at J, leaving 7 bases unmatched. Germline V lookup: CDR1 SGHVS, CDR2 FNYEAQ. The CDR3 sequence is 15 residues long. As DNA, the CDR3 is TGTGCCAGCAGCCCCTCCGGGACTAGCGACTACGAGCAGTACTTC. This gives the protein CASSPSGTSDYEQYF.

This clone has more than one count but fewer than ten. The CDR3 protein is CASSISGLNTGELFF. CDR3 coding DNA: TGTGCCAGTAGTATTAGCGGCCTGAACACCGGGGAGCTGTTTTTT. V is TRBV19 and J is TRBJ2-2; maybe TRBD2 (6 bases). CDR3 length: 15 residues. Trimming cost V 3 bases and J 1 base, with 9 bases left between them. Germline-derived CDR1 and CDR2 are LNHDA and SQIVND (reference sequence).

The CDR3 protein is CASSLTARKGAYEQYF. The CDR3 DNA reads as TGTGCCAGCAGCTTAACTGCCCGCAAGGGAGCCTACGAGCAGTACTTC. V gene TRBV7-2 combines with J gene TRBJ2-7; D is possibly TRBD2 (5 bases). Trimming took off 2 bases at V and 2 bases at J, with 16 bases between the two ends. Germline V gene data show CDR1 as SGHTA and CDR2 as FQGNSA. The CDR3 extends over 16 amino acids.

This clone was seen a few times. The chain couples TRBV7-2 to TRBJ2-7; D may be TRBD2 (6 bases). Germline CDR1 and CDR2: SGHTA and FQGNSA. V was shortened by 0 bases and J by 2 bases, with 11 bases between the two germline ends. This CDR3 has 15 residues. The CDR3 is CASSLAGGATYEQYF. For the CDR3, the DNA is TGTGCCAGCAGCTTAGCCGGCGGGGCCACCTACGAGCAGTACTTC.

This rearrangement joins TRBV30 to TRBJ2-4; D is perhaps TRBD2 (5 bases). V was shortened by 4 bases and J by 5 bases, with 15 bases between the two germline ends. Germline lookup yields CDR1 GTSNPN and CDR2 SVGIG (reference sequence). CDR3 length: 14 residues. CDR3 protein: CAWTRLLVENIQYF. The CDR3 DNA reads as TGTGCCTGGACAAGGCTACTAGTAGAAAACATTCAGTACTTC.

J is TRBJ2-7 and V is TRBV6-5; TRBD1 aligns across 9 bases. The germline V gene has CDR1 MNHEY and CDR2 SVGAGI. Germline trimming cut 7 bases from V and 0 bases from J; bases unmatched to any gene: 10. CDR3 size: 16 residues. The CDR3 nucleotides are TGTGCCAGCATATACTCCGGGACAGGGACCTCCTACGAGCAGTACTTC. Translating gives CASIYSGTGTSYEQYF.

This clone was seen a few times. The chain employs TRBV2 and TRBJ2-7; no clear D gene. The V and J ends lost 4 bases and 2 bases respectively, with 12 bases between them. This CDR3 spans 14 amino acids. Germline-derived CDR1 and CDR2 are SNHLY and FYNNEI. The CDR3 nucleotides are TGTGCCAGCAGTGGCTCCGCGGATCCCTACGAGCAGTACTTC. The encoded protein is CASSGSADPYEQYF.

The chain is built from TRBV5-1 and TRBJ2-7, with D possibly TRBD2 on 5 matching bases. This CDR3 region has 16 residues. Germline-derived CDR1 and CDR2 are SGHRS and YFSETQ. V shed 2 bases and J shed 0 bases, with 15 bases lying between them. CDR3 loop: CASSFSRERSSYEQYF. CDR3 DNA sequence: TGCGCCAGCAGCTTCTCACGGGAAAGGAGCTCCTACGAGCAGTACTTC.